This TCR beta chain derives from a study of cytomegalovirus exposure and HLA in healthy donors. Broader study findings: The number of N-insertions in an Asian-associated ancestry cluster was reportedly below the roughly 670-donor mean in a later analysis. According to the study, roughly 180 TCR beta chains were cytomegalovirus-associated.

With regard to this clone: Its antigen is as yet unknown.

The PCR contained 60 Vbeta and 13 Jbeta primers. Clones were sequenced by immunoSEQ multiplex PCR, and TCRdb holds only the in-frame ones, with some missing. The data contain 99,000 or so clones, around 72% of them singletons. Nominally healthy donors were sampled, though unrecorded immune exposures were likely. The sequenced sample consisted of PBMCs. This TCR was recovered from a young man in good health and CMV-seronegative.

The CDR3 region has the DNA TGCGCCAGCAGCCAAAATACCAGGGAAAGCAATCAGCCCCAGCATTTT. It translates to CASSQNTRESNQPQHF. The J gene is TRBJ1-5, the V gene TRBV4-3; possible D gene TRBD1, 5 bases. Germline V gene lookup returns CDR1 LGHNA and CDR2 YSLEER. This CDR3 is built from 16 residues. Deletions cut 2 bases from V and 1 base from J, with 12 bases between.